The 17 T cell receptor beta chains in this list originate from one sample, sequenced in a study of cytomegalovirus exposure and HLA in healthy donors. 13 Jbeta primers and 60 Vbeta primers were used for the PCR. Only in-frame clones appear in the TCRdb table, and some are missing; sequencing was by immunoSEQ multiplex PCR. The sample shows about 130,000 clones, around 80% of them seen only once. Sequencing was performed on PBMCs. These receptors were obtained from a woman aged 40 to 50 in good health and CMV-seronegative.

J is TRBJ1-1 and V is TRBV18; 7 nucleotides line up with TRBD1. Germline loops: CDR1 KGHSH, CDR2 LQKENI. The CDR3 is 14 amino acids. Trimming at V came to 5 bases and at J to 3 bases, leaving 6 bases not matched to a gene. CDR3 loop: CASSGRGSDTEAFF. CDR3 nucleotides: TGTGCCAGCTCAGGCAGGGGGAGCGACACTGAAGCTTTCTTT.

The chain uses TRBV6-5 and TRBJ1-2, with D possibly being TRBD1 (6 bases). The germline V gene encodes CDR1 MNHEY and CDR2 SVGAGI. The V end was cut by 6 bases, the J end by 8 bases, with 19 bases between. The CDR3 length is 14 residues. This chain's CDR3 is CASSRTGGARGYTF. The DNA of the CDR3 is TGTGCCAGCAGCCGGACGGGGGGGGCCAGAGGCTACACCTTC.

The V call is TRBV16, the J call TRBJ2-7; D remains ambiguous. Germline-derived CDR1 and CDR2 are KGHSY and FQNENV. Trimming took off 5 bases at V and 6 bases at J, with 14 bases between the two ends. This CDR3 comprises 13 residues. In nucleotides, the CDR3 is TGTGCCAGCAGCTTATCCCGTGCTATCGAGCAGTACTTC. This codes for CASSLSRAIEQYF. The full variable domain, its missing parts supplied by reference TRBV16 and TRBJ2-7, is GEEVAQTPKHLVRGEGQKAKLYCAPIKGHSYVFWYQQVLKNEFKFLISFQNENVFDETGMPKERFSAKCLPNSPCSLEIQATKLEDSAVYFCASSLSRAIEQYFGPGTRLTVT.

In regard to this clone: The junction does not match germline at one end; this may be a read error. V gene TRBV7-9 combines with J gene TRBJ1-2; no clear D gene. The CDR3 contains 12 residues. Germline CDR1 and CDR2: SEHNR and FQNEAQ (reference sequence). CDR3 sequence (DNA): TGTTCCAGCAGCCCGGTCAACTATGGCTACCCCTTC. Its translation is CSSSPVNYGYPF.

V gene TRBV28 combines with J gene TRBJ2-3; 7 positions match TRBD2. V dropped 5 bases and J dropped 5; count of bases not matched to a gene: 7. The V gene's germline CDR1 is MDHEN and CDR2 SYDVKM. The CDR3 runs 14 residues. CDR3 sequence reads: CASSPGLGGDTQYF. The CDR3 region has the DNA TGTGCCAGCAGTCCCGGACTAGGTGGAGATACGCAGTATTTT.

The rearrangement links TRBV28 to TRBJ1-2; TRBD1 agrees at 11 bases. Trimming took 6 bases from V and 8 from J; bases not matched to a gene: 2. The CDR3 has 12 residues. Germline V lookup: CDR1 MDHEN, CDR2 SYDVKM. The CDR3 DNA reads as TGTGCCAGCAGCCGGACAGGGGGCGGCTACACCTTC. Its protein product is CASSRTGGGYTF.

V and J are TRBV7-8 and TRBJ2-7, with D maybe TRBD1 (5 bases). Germline V lookup: CDR1 SGHVS, CDR2 FQNEAQ. There are 15 residues in the CDR3. The ends were cut back, 4 bases at V and 4 bases at J, with 17 bases in the middle. CDR3 loop: CASSSLLPGQYEQYF. In nucleotides, the CDR3 is TGTGCCAGCAGCTCCCTTTTACCAGGGCAATACGAGCAGTACTTC.

This sequence joins TRBV28 and TRBJ2-3; unclear D gene. V was trimmed by 4 bases and J by 2 bases, leaving 10 bases between them. The CDR3 contains 14 residues. Germline-derived CDR1 and CDR2 are MDHEN and SYDVKM. The DNA of the CDR3 is TGTGCCAGCAGTTCCCCCCTAGTCACAGATACGCAGTATTTT. Translation: CASSSPLVTDTQYF.

The rearrangement uses TRBV6-6 and TRBJ1-5; the D is unclear. Per the germline V gene, CDR1 is MNHNY and CDR2 is SVGAGI (reference sequence). The CDR3 sequence is 14 residues long. Trimming removed 2 bases at V and 3 bases at J, with 8 bases between. CDR3 DNA sequence: TGTGCCAGCAGTTACGAGAGCTCCAATCAGCCCCAGCATTTT. This sequence encodes CASSYESSNQPQHF.

This rearrangement joins TRBV5-6 to TRBJ2-7, with TRBD2 as a possible D gene (5 bases). The CDR3 has 15 residues. V gave up 3 bases and J gave up 0 bases, with 13 bases separating them. CDR1 is SGHDT and CDR2 is YYEEEE in the germline V gene. For the CDR3, the DNA is TGTGCCAGCAGCTGGGCCACTAGTGGCTCCTACGAGCAGTACTTC. It codes for CASSWATSGSYEQYF.

In its sample, this clone was seen once. The chain uses TRBV19 and TRBJ2-3; TRBD2 matches 11 bases. The CDR3 is 14 amino acids. With 6 bases clipped from V and 5 bases from J, the junction kept 4 bases outside the gene matches. Germline V gives CDR1 LNHDA, CDR2 SQIVND (reference sequence). The CDR3 coding sequence is TGTGCCAGTAGGCTAGCGGGAGGTAGAGATACGCAGTATTTT. Protein sequence: CASRLAGGRDTQYF.

The DNA for the CDR3 is TGTGCCAGCAGTTCTGGGGGCGGCTACGAGCAGTACTTC. It encodes CASSSGGGYEQYF. This chain uses TRBV2 with TRBJ2-7; D perhaps matches TRBD1 (6 bases). Germline V CDR1 and CDR2: SNHLY, FYNNEI. CDR3 length equals 13 residues. V was clipped by 5 bases and J by 3 bases, with 11 bases between them.

The chain uses TRBV28 and TRBJ1-6; D is possibly TRBD1 (5 bases). Germline lookup yields CDR1 MDHEN and CDR2 SYDVKM. The CDR3 consists of 13 residues. Trimming shortened V by 5 bases and J by 9 bases, and 11 bases separated the two germline ends. In DNA, the CDR3 is TGTGCCAGCAGTATTGTAGGGGTTTCACCCCTCCACTTT. As protein: CASSIVGVSPLHF.

The rearrangement links TRBV5-4 to TRBJ1-1; maybe TRBD1 (6 bases). Germline lookup yields CDR1 SGHNT and CDR2 YYREEE (reference sequence). CDR3 length: 17 residues. Trimming pared 4 bases from V and 2 bases from J, leaving 21 bases between. This CDR3 reads CASSPGGGGGINTEAFF. The CDR3 DNA reads TGTGCCAGCAGCCCTGGTGGGGGAGGGGGGATAAACACTGAAGCTTTCTTT.

The gene calls are TRBV4-3 and TRBJ2-5; D gene unclear. The V gene lost 0 bases and the J gene lost 5 bases, with 7 bases spanning the gap. From germline, CDR1 is LGHNA and CDR2 YSLEER. The CDR3 loop spans 13 amino acids. This CDR3 is CASSQDIEETQYF. In DNA form, the CDR3 reads TGCGCCAGCAGCCAAGATATAGAGGAGACCCAGTACTTC.

This clone was counted only a few times. The chain uses TRBV7-9 and TRBJ1-4, with TRBD1 matching over 9 bases. Germline CDR1 and CDR2: SEHNR and FQNEAQ (reference sequence). V gave up 3 bases and J gave up 7 bases; unmatched junction bases: 3. There are 14 residues in the CDR3. CDR3 bases: TGTGCCAGCAGCTTGGGGACAGGGAGTGAAAAACTGTTTTTT. Its protein is CASSLGTGSEKLFF.

The chain is built from TRBV27 and TRBJ2-7; the D is unclear. CDR3 size: 16 residues. The V and J ends lost 5 bases and 7 bases respectively, with 24 bases between them. CDR1 and CDR2 (germline): MNHEY, SMNVEV (reference sequence). CDR3: CASSLLVADNLREQYF. The DNA for the CDR3 is TGTGCCAGCAGTCTCTTGGTTGCGGATAACCTACGGGAGCAGTACTTC.